This T cell receptor beta chain was found in a study of cytomegalovirus exposure and HLA in healthy donors. Whole-study context: Unique TCRs from HLA-typed donors, approximately 80 million of them, were held in an early data release. Study-wide results and caveats: Sequencing depth across donors, presence/absence analyses assumed, was roughly uniform. Common viral pathogens were later found to be apparently linked to several of the most significant clusters.

PCR was performed using 60 Vbeta and 13 Jbeta primers. Some clones are missing from TCRdb's copy, which holds only in-frame ones; the method was immunoSEQ multiplex PCR. The sample gives 90,000 to 150,000 clones, approximately 8% of which show up once; approximately 6% is in the top ten. The length of the CDR3 is 16 residues. The germline V gene has CDR1 KGHSH and CDR2 LQKENI. J was trimmed by 7 bases and V by 6 bases; bases with no gene match: 13. In regard to this clone: As yet, its antigen is unknown.

This TCR came from a woman in her thirties or forties in good health and CMV-seropositive. This sequence joins TRBV18 and TRBJ2-1, with TRBD1 identical over 9 bases. Sequencing was performed on PBMCs. The CDR3 nucleotides read TGTGCCAGCTCGCTCTCCGGGACAGGGATATGGAATGAGCAGTTCTTC. It is translated as CASSLSGTGIWNEQFF.